The 18 T cell receptor beta chains reported below all come from one sample, sequenced in a study of PD-L1 blockade in urothelial cancer. Documented time point: pretreatment peripheral blood. Sequenced by immunoSEQ multiplex PCR; TCRdb stores in-frame clones only, minus some. The sample lists some 71,000 clones, around 87% occurring once. Here the sequenced sample was PBMCs, taken around atezolizumab (anti-PD-L1) treatment. These receptors all stem from a man aged 55 to 70 with urothelial cancer.

This clone has more than one count but fewer than ten. The chain combines TRBV5-1 with TRBJ1-1; a weak D match, TRBD1 (5 bases). The CDR3 has 13 residues. Germline CDR1 SGHRS, CDR2 YFSETQ. V lost 4 bases, J lost 2 bases, and 9 bases lay in between. CDR3 in amino acids: CASSQDTNTEAFF. Written as DNA, the CDR3 is TGCGCCAGCAGCCAGGACACCAACACTGAAGCTTTCTTT.

The V and J genes are TRBV28 and TRBJ2-7; 7 bases align to TRBD1. The length of the CDR3 is 15 residues. The germline V gene encodes CDR1 MDHEN and CDR2 SYDVKM. The V gene end was trimmed by 4 bases and the J gene end by 6 bases; junction bases not matched to a gene: 12. In DNA form, the CDR3 reads TGTGCCAGCAGTTCCCGGAAGGGGGCTTCGCGCGAGCAGTACTTC. It encodes CASSSRKGASREQYF.

The V gene is TRBV11-3, the J gene TRBJ1-2; 9 positions agree with TRBD1. V dropped 1 base and J dropped 4; count of bases not matched to a gene: 10. Germline CDR1 and CDR2: SGHNT and YENEEA. CDR3 length equals 17 residues. In DNA, the CDR3 is TGTGCCAGCAGCTTAGGCGGGACCGGGACAGGGATCTATGGCTACACCTTC. This gives the protein CASSLGGTGTGIYGYTF. The complete variable domain, with remaining parts taken from reference TRBV11-3 and TRBJ1-2, reads EAGVVQSPRYKIIEKKQPVAFWCNPISGHNTLYWYLQNLGQGPELLIRYENEEAVDDSQLPKDRFSAERLKGVDSTLKIQPAELGDSAVYLCASSLGGTGTGIYGYTFGSGTRLTVV.

The CDR3 protein is CASSQGENTGELFF. The CDR3 bases are TGTGCCAGCAGCCAGGGGGAGAATACCGGGGAGCTGTTTTTT. The V and J genes are TRBV7-6 and TRBJ2-2, with 7 bases that match TRBD1. CDR1 is SGHVS and CDR2 is FNYEAQ in the germline V gene. J gave up 5 bases and V 5 bases, and 5 bases lay outside the gene matches. The CDR3 has 14 amino acids.

The gene calls are TRBV5-6 and TRBJ1-2, with D unclear. The length of the CDR3 is 15 residues. Germline assignment: CDR1 SGHDT and CDR2 YYEEEE. Trimming shortened V by 1 base and J by 4 bases, and 14 bases separated the two germline ends. CDR3 bases: TGTGCCAGCAGCTTGAATCTTGGAGTGAGCTATGGCTACACCTTC. Amino acids: CASSLNLGVSYGYTF.

J is TRBJ1-1 and V is TRBV7-2, with D unresolved. V shed 7 bases and J shed 3 bases, with 18 bases lying between them. CDR3 length: 15 amino acids. CDR1 is SGHTA and CDR2 is FQGNSA in the germline V gene. CDR3: CASNLFPGRDTEAFF. The CDR3 region has the DNA TGTGCCAGCAACCTTTTCCCCGGTCGGGACACTGAAGCTTTCTTT.

CDR3 in amino acids: CASGPEGGFGAFF. CDR3 DNA sequence: TGTGCTAGTGGTCCCGAGGGAGGGTTTGGGGCTTTCTTT. V is TRBV12-5 and J is TRBJ1-1; D ambiguous. Germline V gives CDR1 LGHNT, CDR2 FRNRAP. This CDR3 is built from 13 residues. With 5 bases removed from V and 11 bases from J, the gap between germline ends came to 18 bases.

This chain links TRBV5-1 with TRBJ1-4; TRBD1 agrees at 8 bases. V lost 2 bases and J lost 8; bases outside the gene matches: 5. The germline V gene encodes CDR1 SGHRS and CDR2 YFSETQ. This CDR3 region has 14 residues. The CDR3 DNA sequence: TGCGCCAGCAGCTTAGGGACAGGACGGGAAAAACTGTTTTTT. It specifies CASSLGTGREKLFF.

The chain carries TRBV19 and TRBJ2-1, with 9 bases identical to TRBD2. V was clipped by 3 bases and J by 10 bases; unmatched bases: 13. This CDR3 is 16 amino acids long. Germline V gene data show CDR1 as LNHDA and CDR2 as SQIVND (reference sequence). This CDR3 is CASSIESRGGAWEQFF. The CDR3 DNA sequence: TGTGCCAGTAGTATTGAATCGCGCGGGGGGGCCTGGGAGCAGTTCTTC.

V is TRBV6-6 and J is TRBJ2-5, with TRBD2 matching over 7 bases. CDR1 is MNHNY, CDR2 SVGAGI, per germline (reference sequence). The CDR3 extends over 15 amino acids. The V segment lost 3 bases and the J segment 5 bases; nucleotides outside the gene matches: 9. The CDR3 loop is CASSYGLGGMETQYF. The CDR3 DNA sequence: TGTGCCAGCAGTTATGGACTAGGTGGTATGGAGACCCAGTACTTC.

This clone was recorded once. This rearrangement joins TRBV19 to TRBJ2-7; 11 nucleotides align to TRBD1. V shed 7 bases and J 5 bases; nucleotides not matched to a gene: 4. The CDR3 contains 13 residues. Germline CDR1 LNHDA, CDR2 SQIVND (reference sequence). The CDR3 DNA reads as TGTGCCAGTAAAGGACAGGGGGCCGACGAGCAGTACTTC. This codes for CASKGQGADEQYF.

The rearrangement joins TRBV6-5 to TRBJ2-7, with D possibly matching TRBD1 (6 bases). The germline V and J ends were trimmed by 4 bases and 5 bases, with 9 bases remaining between them. The CDR3 sequence is 12 residues long. CDR1 is MNHEY and CDR2 is SVGAGI in the germline V gene. In DNA form, the CDR3 reads TGTGCCAGCAGTTTAGCAGGGGACGAGCAGTACTTC. This gives the protein CASSLAGDEQYF.

The chain joins TRBV4-1 to TRBJ2-2; D is unresolved. The CDR3 runs 15 residues. Trimming stripped 1 base from V and 4 bases from J, with 10 bases between. CDR1 is MGHRA and CDR2 is YSYEKL in the germline V gene. Here the CDR3 DNA reads TGCGCCAGCAGCCAAGTCGACTTCTTCACCGGGGAGCTGTTTTTT. The encoded protein is CASSQVDFFTGELFF.

About this clone itself: The germline gene is not matched at one end of the junction; a read error may be the cause. The gene calls are TRBV7-2 and TRBJ1-2; D perhaps matches TRBD1 (5 bases). From germline, CDR1 is SGHTA and CDR2 FQGNSA. The CDR3 sequence is 17 residues long. Written as DNA, the CDR3 is TGTGCCAGTAGCTTAGCGGTCGGCAGGGCTTCTAACTATGGCTACACCTTC. Amino acid sequence: CASSLAVGRASNYGYTF.

This clone showed up just once. The chain has TRBV6-1 and TRBJ1-1; 8 bases map to TRBD1. The junction had 6 bases not matched to a gene; V was cut back by 4 bases and J by 2 bases. The V gene's germline CDR1 is MNHNS and CDR2 SASEGT. This CDR3 has 15 amino acids. CDR3 amino acids: CASSGYGQGNTEAFF. In DNA form, the CDR3 reads TGTGCCAGCAGTGGTTACGGACAGGGTAACACTGAAGCTTTCTTT.

The rearrangement joins TRBV6-1 to TRBJ2-7, with 9 bases aligning to TRBD2. The CDR3 is 13 residues long. Germline trimming cut 6 bases from V and 4 bases from J; bases unmatched to any gene: 4. Per germline, CDR1 MNHNS and CDR2 SASEGT. Written as DNA, the CDR3 is TGTGCCAGCAGGGTAGCGGGGGTTTACGAGCAGTACTTC. The encoded protein is CASRVAGVYEQYF.

The V and J genes are TRBV6-5 and TRBJ1-6; D uncertain. The V and J ends lost 0 bases and 8 bases respectively, with 8 bases between them. The CDR3 loop spans 14 amino acids. Looked up from germline, CDR1 is MNHEY and CDR2 is SVGAGI. The CDR3 spells CASSYSTEDSPLHF. CDR3 DNA sequence: TGTGCCAGCAGTTACTCTACAGAAGATTCACCCCTCCACTTT.

CDR3 sequence: CAWKSDSRTDTQYF. CDR3 nucleotide sequence: TGTGCCTGGAAGTCTGACAGCCGCACAGATACGCAGTATTTT. V is TRBV30 and J is TRBJ2-3, with D perhaps matching TRBD1 (5 bases). Per germline, CDR1 GTSNPN and CDR2 SVGIG (reference sequence). V was clipped by 4 bases and J by 1 base, with 12 bases between them. The CDR3 has 14 residues. Full variable domain (missing parts from reference TRBV30 and TRBJ2-3): SQTIHQWPATLVQPVGSPLSLECTVEGTSNPNLYWYRQAAGRGLQLLFYSVGIGQISSEVPQNLSASRPQDRQFILSSKKLLLSDSGFYLCAWKSDSRTDTQYFGPGTRLTVL.